These 7 T cell receptor beta chains share one sample of origin, sequenced in a study of blood T cell repertoires in COVID-19. Libraries were prepared by immunoSEQ multiplex PCR; TCRdb keeps only in-frame clonotypes and omits some of them. The sample yields nearly 250,000 clones, just under 85% seen once. Sample: peripheral blood. The receptors here all came from a woman aged 80 or older with acute or convalescent COVID-19.

V and J are TRBV2 and TRBJ2-1; 7 nucleotides align to TRBD2. CDR1 is SNHLY, CDR2 FYNNEI, per germline. The V segment lost 0 bases and the J segment 7 bases; nucleotides outside the gene matches: 3. This CDR3 region has 14 residues. The CDR3 nucleotides read TGTGCCAGCAGTGAAGCGCGGGGAGGGAATGAGCAGTTCTTC. It codes for CASSEARGGNEQFF.

This rearrangement joins TRBV10-1 to TRBJ1-4, with TRBD1 matching over 8 bases. The CDR3 has 15 amino acids. Per the germline V gene, CDR1 is WNHNN and CDR2 is SYGVQD (reference sequence). J was trimmed by 10 bases and V by 6 bases; bases with no gene match: 13. The DNA of the CDR3 is TGCGCCAGCAGCATTCCGGGACAGGCTCGTCCAAAACTGTTTTTT. Protein product: CASSIPGQARPKLFF.

J is TRBJ1-2 and V is TRBV29-1, with a tentative D call TRBD1 (6 bases). The V and J ends lost 4 bases and 6 bases respectively, with 18 bases between them. The germline CDR1 and CDR2 sequences are SQVTM and ANQGSEA. The CDR3 has 14 residues. Here the CDR3 DNA reads TGCAGCGTTGGGCCCGAGTCGGGGGGCCATGGCTACACCTTC. Protein sequence: CSVGPESGGHGYTF.

The gene calls are TRBV9 and TRBJ2-3; weak D call: TRBD2 (7 bases). The CDR3 has 16 residues. Per germline, CDR1 SGDLS and CDR2 YYNGEE. The ends were cut back, 4 bases at V and 2 bases at J, with 17 bases in the middle. DNA of the CDR3: TGTGCCAGCAGCCCTATTCGGGGGGCCCTCACAGATACGCAGTATTTT. This gives the protein CASSPIRGALTDTQYF. The full variable domain, its missing parts supplied by reference TRBV9 and TRBJ2-3, is DSGVTQTPKHLITATGQRVTLRCSPRSGDLSVYWYQQSLDQGLQFLIQYYNGEERAKGNILERFSAQQFPDLHSELNLSSLELGDSALYFCASSPIRGALTDTQYFGPGTRLTVL.

This chain joins TRBV18 and TRBJ1-4; D possibly corresponds to TRBD1 (5 bases). Trimming removed 1 base at V and 3 bases at J, with 9 bases between. CDR3 length: 15 residues. Per the germline V gene, CDR1 is KGHSH and CDR2 is LQKENI. The CDR3 nucleotides read TGTGCCAGCTCACCACAGGGGTTAGCTAATGAAAAACTGTTTTTT. It translates to CASSPQGLANEKLFF.

There are a few counts of this clone. The V gene is TRBV5-1, the J gene TRBJ2-1; 8 nucleotides align to TRBD1. V shed 4 bases, J shed 4 bases, and the junction held 10 bases outside the gene matches. CDR1 is SGHRS and CDR2 is YFSETQ in the germline V gene. This CDR3 has 16 residues. This chain's CDR3 is CASSLSDRGFYNEQFF. Written as DNA, the CDR3 is TGCGCCAGCAGCCTCTCCGACAGGGGATTTTACAATGAGCAGTTCTTC.

As regards this clone: The germline gene is not matched at one end of the junction; a read error may be the cause. CDR3 sequence (DNA): TGTGCCAGCAGCCGTAAGACAGAGTTAACCTTC. The encoded protein is CASSRKTELTF. The gene calls are TRBV28 and TRBJ2-7, with a weak D call TRBD1 (5 bases). Germline V gene sequence: CDR1 MDHEN, CDR2 SYDVKM. CDR3 length: 11 amino acids.